The entry that follows covers one T cell receptor (beta chain) sequence. The antigen is unknown. Amplified regions were TCR beta CDR3 sequences from RNA transcripts. TCR CDR3 regions were first amplified by RT-PCR with HTBI primers. From the multiplex PCR reads, TCRdb called clonotypes with MiXCR, one entry per CDR3 protein. Of about 400,000 distinct CDR3 sequences listed, about 14% are singletons. Disease duration was under 3 months in the ophthalmopathy patients, who also had a Clinical Activity Score of at least 3 and a NOSPECS grade of at least 4. The entry originates in a study of T cells in Graves' hyperthyroidism and ophthalmopathy. Background on the study: Initial diagnosis, before any treatment, was when peripheral blood was collected. Study results and caveats: Stable hyperthyroidism and ophthalmopathy were separated using 13 V-J signatures.

CDR1 MDHEN and CDR2 SYDVKM come from the germline V gene. The CDR3 consists of 17 residues. J lost 1 base, V lost 2 bases, and 5 bases had no gene match. The sequencing sample was made of blood. The chain uses TRBV28 and TRBJ2-4; 10 bases line up with TRBD1. The sequence came from a woman younger than 45 with Graves' ophthalmopathy. CDR3 nucleotides: TGTGCCAGCAGTTTAGCTGGACAGGGGGTGGCCAAAAACATTCAGTACTTC. Amino acids: CASSLAGQGVAKNIQYF.